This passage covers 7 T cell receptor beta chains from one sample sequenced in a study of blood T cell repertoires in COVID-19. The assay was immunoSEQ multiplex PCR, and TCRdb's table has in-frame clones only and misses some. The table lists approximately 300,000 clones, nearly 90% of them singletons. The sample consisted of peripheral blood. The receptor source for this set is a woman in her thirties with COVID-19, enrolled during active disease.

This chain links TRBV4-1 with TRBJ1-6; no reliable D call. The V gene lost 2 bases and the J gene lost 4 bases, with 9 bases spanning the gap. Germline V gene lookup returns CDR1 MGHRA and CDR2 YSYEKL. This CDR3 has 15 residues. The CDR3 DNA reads TGCGCCAGCAGCCAATCGTCGGTGTATAATTCACCCCTCCACTTT. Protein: CASSQSSVYNSPLHF.

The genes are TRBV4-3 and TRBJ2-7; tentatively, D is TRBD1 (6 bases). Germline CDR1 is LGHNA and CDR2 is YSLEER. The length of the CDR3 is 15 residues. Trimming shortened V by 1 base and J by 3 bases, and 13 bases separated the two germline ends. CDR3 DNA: TGCGCCAGCAGCCAAGGTTGGGACACCATCTACGAGCAGTACTTC. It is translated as CASSQGWDTIYEQYF.

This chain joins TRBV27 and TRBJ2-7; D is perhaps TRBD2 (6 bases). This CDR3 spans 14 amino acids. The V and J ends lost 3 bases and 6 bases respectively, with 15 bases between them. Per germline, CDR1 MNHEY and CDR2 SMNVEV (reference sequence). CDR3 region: CASSLTGWGGEQYF. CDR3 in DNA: TGTGCCAGCAGTTTGACTGGGTGGGGAGGCGAGCAGTACTTC.

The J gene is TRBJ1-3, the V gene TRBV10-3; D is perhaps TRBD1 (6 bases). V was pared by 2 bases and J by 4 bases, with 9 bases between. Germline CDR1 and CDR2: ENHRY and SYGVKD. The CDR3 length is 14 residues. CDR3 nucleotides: TGTGCCATCAGTGAGCAGGGGCAAGGAAACACCATATATTTT. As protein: CAISEQGQGNTIYF.

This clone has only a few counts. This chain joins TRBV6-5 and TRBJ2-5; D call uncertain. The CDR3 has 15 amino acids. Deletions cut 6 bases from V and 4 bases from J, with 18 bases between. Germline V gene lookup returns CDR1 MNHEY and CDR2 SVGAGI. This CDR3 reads CASSPPPDSSETQYF. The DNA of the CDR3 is TGTGCCAGCAGCCCACCCCCTGACTCTTCAGAGACCCAGTACTTC.

CDR3 region: CASRRDSNYEQYF. For the CDR3, the DNA is TGTGCCAGCCGGAGGGACAGCAACTACGAGCAGTACTTC. This chain connects TRBV19 to TRBJ2-7; D is possibly TRBD1 (7 bases). There are 13 residues in the CDR3. V was pared by 9 bases and J by 3 bases, with 15 bases between. Germline CDR1 reads LNHDA; CDR2 reads SQIVND (reference sequence).

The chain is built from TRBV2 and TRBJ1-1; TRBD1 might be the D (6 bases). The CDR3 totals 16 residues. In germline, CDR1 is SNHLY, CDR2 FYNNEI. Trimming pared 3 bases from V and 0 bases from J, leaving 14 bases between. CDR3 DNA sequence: TGTGCCAGCAGTGATGAGACAGGCAGTATGAACACTGAAGCTTTCTTT. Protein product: CASSDETGSMNTEAFF.